This T cell receptor (beta chain) was documented in a study of T-cell reconstitution after alpha-beta-depleted transplantation in children (dated by TCRdb to between 2015 and 2016). Context from the whole study: The study quantitatively tracked T-cell immune reconstitution after TCRalphabeta/CD19-depleted allogeneic hematopoietic cell transplantation in children using TCR repertoire profiling. Paper-wide results and their limitations: About two months after transplant, the apparently early recovery of alphabetaT-cell counts reportedly depended on just several hundred clones that had expanded rapidly and came from non-depleted graft cells. In some patients, the high TCRbeta diversity seen at day 60 was put down to recipient T cells and intrathymic progenitors that had survived conditioning. Over the following months the frequencies of hyperexpanded clones went down, and after one year T-cell counts and TCRbeta diversity were mostly credited to newly produced T cells.

The germline V gene provides CDR1 MNHEY and CDR2 SVGAGI. Trimmed from V: 0 bases; trimmed from J: 6 bases; junction bases lacking a gene match: 11. The CDR3 holds 17 amino acids from the cysteine to the phenylalanine. The CDR3 DNA has 51 bases and is translated from base 1. The receptor library was made with PCR. Sequencing instrument: Illumina HiSeq 2500. TCR library preparation used molecular barcoding, with unique molecular identifiers applied to normalize quantification of the TCRbeta repertoire. The raw public reads went through TCRdb reprocessing: fastp at Q25, MiXCR clone calling, in-frame beta chains kept. Entries are consolidated by CDR3 protein sequence, retaining the most common genes and DNA. Counted in this sample were about a million distinct CDR3 sequences; about 26% of them appeared once. The ten largest clones take up 28% of the sample. Points on this clonotype: Its antigen is still unknown. No base-level quality is on record; no much larger clone is a single base apart.

This specimen's treatment or condition label, interpreted: allogeneic hematopoietic cell transplantation with graft depleted of TCRalphabeta T cells and CD19 B cells. The transplant recipients were children given TCRalphabeta/CD19-depleted allogeneic hematopoietic cell grafts. This chain joins TRBV6-5 to TRBJ2-3, with 8 central nucleotides matching TRBD1. This clonotype was sampled from a boy under two years old who had a stem cell transplant for SCID, so the T cells may come from the graft donor. Sample: PBMCs, mostly from graft donor cells, taken 360 days after TCRalphabeta/CD19-depleted stem cell transplant. The DNA is as follows: TGTGCCAGCAGTTACTCCAGCTACCAGGGGGCGGATGATACGCAGTATTTT. This gives the protein CASSYSSYQGADDTQYF.